This entry describes one TCR beta chain. The data originate from a study of blood T cell repertoires in COVID-19. About the study: Researchers got acute and convalescent COVID-19 samples from the United States, Italy and Spain. Sources were T cells, B-cell-depleted T cells, or PBMCs; the material itself was cDNA or gDNA.

Authors' processing steps: Reference gene primer amplification yielded estimated nucleated cell counts. Sequenced by immunoSEQ multiplex PCR; TCRdb stores in-frame clones only, minus some. That table furnishes V, J and clone size, whereas the DNA furnished D and trimming. Altogether about 160,000 clones are present, roughly 93% being singletons, with the ten largest covering under 5%. V gave up 5 bases and J gave up 7 bases, with 9 bases separating them. This CDR3 comprises 11 residues. CDR1 GTSNPN and CDR2 SVGIG come from the germline V gene (reference sequence). Sequenced: peripheral blood. This chain uses TRBV30 with TRBJ2-1; possible D gene TRBD1, 6 bases. This TCR came from a woman in her forties or fifties with acute or convalescent COVID-19. CDR3 sequence: CAWGTGNEQFF. In nucleotides, the CDR3 is TGTGCCTGGGGAACAGGGAATGAGCAGTTCTTC. Using reference TRBV30 and TRBJ2-1 for the parts outside the CDR3, the full variable domain is SQTIHQWPATLVQPVGSPLSLECTVEGTSNPNLYWYRQAAGRGLQLLFYSVGIGQISSEVPQNLSASRPQDRQFILSSKKLLLSDSGFYLCAWGTGNEQFFGPGTRLTVL.